Included here is one T cell receptor beta chain sequence, with context. The record originates from a study of blood T cell repertoires in COVID-19. Turning to the study itself: The origin of the acute and convalescent COVID-19 samples was the United States, Italy and Spain. T cells, B-cell-depleted T cells, or PBMCs supplied cDNA or gDNA.

Only in-frame clones appear in the TCRdb table, and some are missing; sequencing was by immunoSEQ multiplex PCR. The repertoire consists of some 33,000 clones, with roughly 85% occurring once and the leading ten covering 5% to 7.5%. Sequenced sample: peripheral blood. This receptor was taken from a man aged 55-75 years with active COVID-19.

The CDR3 nucleotides read TGTGCCATCAGTGACGCGAACACCGGGGAGCTGTTTTTT. Translating it yields CAISDANTGELFF. The V gene is TRBV10-3, the J gene TRBJ2-2; D is ambiguous. Germline-derived CDR1 and CDR2 are ENHRY and SYGVKD. Trimming stripped 3 bases from V and 0 bases from J, with 2 bases between. The CDR3 sequence is 13 residues long.